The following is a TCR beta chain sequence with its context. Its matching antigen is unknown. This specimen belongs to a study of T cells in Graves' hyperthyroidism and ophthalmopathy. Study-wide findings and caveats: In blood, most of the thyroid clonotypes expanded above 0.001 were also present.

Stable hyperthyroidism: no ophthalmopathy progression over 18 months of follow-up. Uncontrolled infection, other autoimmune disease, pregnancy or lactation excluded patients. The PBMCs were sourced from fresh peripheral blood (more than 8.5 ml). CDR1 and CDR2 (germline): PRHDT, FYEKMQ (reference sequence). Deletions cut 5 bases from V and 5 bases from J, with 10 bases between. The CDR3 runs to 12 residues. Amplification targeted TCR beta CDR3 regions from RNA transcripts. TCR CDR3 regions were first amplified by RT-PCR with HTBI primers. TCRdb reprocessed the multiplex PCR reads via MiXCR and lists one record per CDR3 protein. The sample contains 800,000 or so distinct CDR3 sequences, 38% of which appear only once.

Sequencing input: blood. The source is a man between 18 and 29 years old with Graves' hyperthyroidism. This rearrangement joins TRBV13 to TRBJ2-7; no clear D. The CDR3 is CASSLQPDEQYF. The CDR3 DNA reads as TGTGCCAGCAGCCTGCAGCCTGACGAGCAGTACTTC.